Here is one TCR beta chain with its context. The data were obtained in a study of blood T cell repertoires in COVID-19. In the study overall: Sample material is recorded as cDNA or gDNA derived from T cells, B-cell-depleted T cells, or PBMCs.

In the source study's methods: Counts of nucleated cells, estimated from reference gene primer amplification, were obtained. Sequenced by immunoSEQ multiplex PCR; TCRdb stores in-frame clones only, minus some. D and trimming come from the DNA, and the V and J calls and clone size come from that table. The profile shows about 110,000 clones, almost 80% of them singletons. CDR1 is SGHTA and CDR2 is FQGTGA in the germline V gene. V shed 5 bases and J shed 3 bases, with 25 bases lying between them. The CDR3 consists of 18 residues. Source material: peripheral blood. The chain combines TRBV7-3 with TRBJ1-1, with D perhaps matching TRBD1 (6 bases). The receptor comes from a woman over 75 with active or convalescent COVID-19. CDR3 protein: CASSGTGTNCDEHTEAFF. CDR3 nucleotide sequence: TGTGCCAGCAGCGGTACCGGGACAAATTGTGATGAACACACTGAAGCTTTCTTT.